The sequence of this T cell receptor (beta chain) was determined in a study of T cell responses to AZD1222 COVID-19 vaccine (dated by TCRdb to the early 2020s). For the study in its entirety: A total of around 240 trial participants underwent TCR sequencing, of whom roughly 210 had received two doses of AZD1222 and some 25 had received two doses of the MenACWY control vaccine. Trial participants were enrolled into age subgroups of 18-55, 56-69 and 70-plus years, which contained approximately 150, 28 and 58 TCR-sequenced participants, respectively.

About this clone itself: Its antigen specificity is not known. No much larger clone is present one base from it, and per-base qualities are unavailable.

The label giving this sample's time point can be read as: baseline before first vaccination. The treatment or condition label, read with the paper, signifies: meningococcal conjugate vaccine given as trial control. Vaccinee samples were obtained from the UK trials COV001 and COV002, which included a single-blind randomized controlled phase 2/3 trial of AZD1222 (ChAdOx1 nCoV-19) in healthy adults. For TCRbeta chain sequencing, PBMC samples were collected from trial participants at day 0 and at day 28 after the second dose. Taken from cysteine to phenylalanine, the CDR3 has 15 residues. Here the CDR3 DNA is all that survives: 45 bases in frame from base 1. V sheds 8 bases and J sheds 0 bases, leaving 14 bases between their ends. For CDR1 and CDR2, the germline V gene (reference sequence) lists LNHDA and SQIVND. Paper-wide results and their limitations: Participants were mostly white British and included more females than males, and it was suggested by the authors that clonal diversity may have been underestimated. Because no day 14 peak-response samples were available, the repertoires could be characterized only after the peak T cell response. Conclusions about previously exposed vaccinees were limited because only a handful of AZD1222 recipients were SARS-CoV-2 seropositive at baseline. After two AZD1222 doses, spike-specific TCR breadth and depth were significantly higher than at day 0 and than in MenACWY recipients. Vaccine-associated CD4 TCRs spanned the whole spike protein, with dominant responses in regions 160-218 and 743-854. The 56-69-year group was small, and its depth increase did not reach significance, likely because of low power. Reportedly, close to half of the unique spike-specific TCRs recognized epitopes lying outside the regions that are mutated in the B.1.351 and B.1.1.7 variants.

The CDR3 regions of human TCRbeta chains were analyzed by immunosequencing. The authors processed their data as follows. Repertoire TCRs were matched against a reference library of SARS-CoV-2-specific TCRs generated with the MIRA antigen-specificity platform. Breadth was defined as the fraction of unique TCRs that were SARS-CoV-2-associated. Depth was defined as the fraction of total T cells that were SARS-CoV-2-associated. Using the MIRA data, each spike-specific TCR was mapped to the spike region that the TCR reacts to and placed in a CD4 or CD8 class. Log10-transformed breadth and depth values were compared by one-way ANOVA with Sidak's multiple comparisons tests. Imported from immuneACCESS, the table was reduced by TCRdb to in-frame sequences with V and J called. These copies leave out some clones; in studies compared against another copy, an unresolved V gene accounts for under half, and the cause of the remainder is not known. V and J calls plus clone size are reproduced from that table; the DNA served to infer D and trimming. The sample table holds about 160,000 clones, of which under 95% were seen once. The ten largest account for around 4% of the sample.

Sequenced here: peripheral blood, sampled on day 0 of MenACWY control vaccination. The chain joins TRBV19 to TRBJ1-5, with TRBD1 as a weak D call on 6 bases. The sequence came from an adult in good health. The DNA is as follows: TGTGCCAGTCGCCGGACAGTTTATAGCAATCAGCCCCAGCATTTT. This encodes CASRRTVYSNQPQHF. Outside the CDR3, residues come from the reference TRBV19 and TRBJ1-5 proteins, so the full variable domain is: DGGITQSPKYLFRKEGQNVTLSCEQNLNHDAMYWYRQDPGQGLRLIYYSQIVNDFQKGDIAEGYSVSREKKESFPLTVTSAQKNPTAFYLCASRRTVYSNQPQHFGDGTRLSIL.